This is a list of T cell receptor beta chains from one sample in a study of breast tumors, draining lymph nodes, adjacent tissues. TCRdb recomputed calls from the multiplex PCR reads with MiXCR, one row per CDR3 protein. The table shows approximately 180,000 distinct CDR3 sequences, with roughly 35% occurring only once. Sequencing used axillary lymph node tissue. Receptor source: a female donor with breast cancer. Some clones in this sample may be carry-over from other donors' samples. Both conserved end residues are part of each CDR3. A D gene is named only where the DNA matches it firmly. Only part of the rows carry a size: once, few, many, or a class if the clone is expanded.

clone_size j_call d_call v_call cdr3_aa cdr3_nt
many TRBJ2-7 . TRBV5-6 CASSLQRTSEQYF TGTGCCAGCAGCTTGCAACGGACAAGCGAGCAGTACTTC
many TRBJ2-1 TRBD1 TRBV5-1 CASSLDRTGRRQFF TGCGCCAGCAGCTTGGACCGGACAGGGCGCCGGCAGTTCTTC
many TRBJ2-1 TRBD2 TRBV6-5 CASSLTSGRGSEQFF TGTGCCAGCAGTTTGACTAGCGGGAGGGGTTCCGAGCAGTTCTTC
many TRBJ2-1 . TRBV29-1 CSVRNNEQFF TGCAGCGTTCGAAACAATGAGCAGTTCTTC
. TRBJ2-3 TRBD2 TRBV24-1 CAASDPRGGGSTDTQYF TGCGCCGCCAGTGACCCCAGGGGCGGGGGGTCCACAGATACGCAGTATTTT
. TRBJ2-5 TRBD2 TRBV7-6 CASSPGTSGEETQYF TGTGCCAGCAGCCCAGGGACTAGCGGTGAAGAGACCCAGTACTTC
. TRBJ2-2 . TRBV2 CASSGCANTGELFF TGTGCCAGCAGCGGCTGTGCGAACACCGGGGAGCTGTTTTTT
many TRBJ2-7 . TRBV5-6 CASSPPTIISEQYF TGTGCCAGCAGCCCGCCGACTATTATCTCCGAGCAGTACTTC
many TRBJ1-3 . TRBV27 CASSMSTSSGNTIYF TGTGCCAGCAGTATGAGCACGAGCTCTGGAAACACCATATATTTT
once TRBJ1-6 TRBD1 TRBV6-5 CASRWDSTGRSPPHF TGTGCCAGCAGATGGGATTCGACAGGGCGTTCACCCCCCCACTTT
many TRBJ1-3 . TRBV18 CASSPSRVENTIYF TGTGCCAGCTCACCATCCAGGGTCGAAAACACCATATATTTT
many TRBJ2-1 TRBD2 TRBV11-1 CASSLDGGRGNEQFF TGTGCCAGCAGCTTAGACGGGGGGAGAGGGAATGAGCAGTTCTTC
. TRBJ1-6 . TRBV10-3 CAISTSVGARSPLHF .
. TRBJ2-2 . TRBV15 CATSRGRTNIGELCF TGTGCCACCAGCAGGGGCAGGACGAACATCGGGGAGCTGTGTTTT
. TRBJ2-5 . TRBV20-1 CSARRPGTQSF TGCAGTGCTAGACGTCCCGGGACCCAGTCCTTC
. TRBJ2-7 . TRBV28 CASSSGGSSSYEQYF TGTGCCAGCAGTTCGGGGGGCTCCAGCTCCTACGAGCAGTACTTC
once TRBJ1-2 TRBD1 TRBV20-1 CSAINRGQGYSGYTF TGCAGTGCTATTAACCGGGGACAGGGTTACTCTGGCTACACCTTC
many TRBJ2-3 TRBD2 TRBV7-2 CASSTSSGRGGGDTQYF TGTGCCAGCAGCACCTCTAGCGGGAGGGGTGGTGGAGATACGCAGTATTTT
once TRBJ2-7 . TRBV29-1 CSVETGYEQYF TGCAGCGTTGAAACAGGCTACGAGCAGTACTTC
many TRBJ1-5 . TRBV7-2 CASSLGPGRNQPQHF TGTGCCAGCAGCTTAGGACCAGGGCGCAATCAGCCCCAGCATTTT
. TRBJ1-1 . TRBV10-3 CAISESGAMNTEASF TGTGCCATCAGTGAGTCGGGGGCGATGAACACTGAAGCTTCCTTT
. TRBJ1-6 TRBD1 TRBV20-1 CSARSRTGGLSLHF TGCAGTGCTAGAAGTAGGACAGGGGGCCTATCCCTCCACTTT
many TRBJ2-7 . TRBV10-2 CASSGGLVYEQYF TGCGCCAGCAGTGGTGGCCTTGTGTACGAGCAGTACTTC
many TRBJ1-4 . TRBV6-6 CASSQKWGNEKLFF TGTGCCAGCAGTCAGAAGTGGGGCAATGAAAAACTGTTTTTT
many TRBJ2-1 . TRBV20-1 CSARVSEQFF TGCAGTGCTAGAGTTAGTGAGCAGTTCTTC
once TRBJ2-3 . TRBV7-2 CASSPGRGATSTDTQYF TGTGCCAGCAGCCCTGGGCGGGGCGCGACGAGCACAGATACGCAGTATTTT
many TRBJ2-5 . TRBV5-1 CASSGTKGEQETQYF TGCGCCAGCAGCGGTACGAAGGGGGAGCAAGAGACCCAGTACTTC
many TRBJ2-7 . TRBV14 CASSAQGRLYEQYF TGTGCCAGCAGCGCACAGGGAAGGCTTTACGAGCAGTACTTC